These 27 T cell receptor beta chains share one sample of origin, sequenced in a study of cytomegalovirus exposure and HLA in healthy donors. 13 Jbeta primers and 60 Vbeta primers were used for the PCR. Libraries were prepared by immunoSEQ multiplex PCR; TCRdb keeps only in-frame clonotypes and omits some of them. The sample consists of roughly 100,000 clones, around 63% of them appearing once. The sample consisted of PBMCs. The receptor source for this set is a human donor in good health.

V and J are TRBV19 and TRBJ2-7, with 8 bases identical to TRBD1. CDR3 length: 15 residues. Trimming removed 7 bases from V and 4 bases from J; junction bases left unmatched: 12. Germline V gene lookup returns CDR1 LNHDA and CDR2 SQIVND (reference sequence). In DNA, the CDR3 is TGTGCCAGTAAACCCGGATCAGGGGGCGATTACGAGCAGTACTTC. It encodes CASKPGSGGDYEQYF. Full variable domain (missing parts from reference TRBV19 and TRBJ2-7): DGGITQSPKYLFRKEGQNVTLSCEQNLNHDAMYWYRQDPGQGLRLIYYSQIVNDFQKGDIAEGYSVSREKKESFPLTVTSAQKNPTAFYLCASKPGSGGDYEQYFGPGTRLTVT.

The V and J genes are TRBV6-5 and TRBJ2-7, with TRBD2 matching over 7 bases. The CDR3 runs to 13 residues. The germline gives CDR1 MNHEY, CDR2 SVGAGI. The ends lost 5 bases at V and 8 bases at J; junction bases unmatched: 9. The CDR3 loop reads CASSQPGTNKQYF. The DNA for the CDR3 is TGTGCCAGCAGTCAACCCGGGACTAATAAGCAGTACTTC.

The V and J genes are TRBV11-1 and TRBJ1-5; unclear D gene. This CDR3 spans 13 amino acids. Looked up from germline, CDR1 is SGHAT and CDR2 is FQDESV (reference sequence). V was shortened by 0 bases and J by 5 bases, with 5 bases between the two germline ends. The CDR3, as DNA: TGTGCCAGCAGCTTAGCCTTAGATCAGCCCCAGCATTTT. Its protein product is CASSLALDQPQHF.

This clone appeared a few times. V usage is TRBV7-9 and J usage is TRBJ2-7, with D perhaps matching TRBD2 (6 bases). The CDR3 consists of 16 residues. Germline V gene sequence: CDR1 SEHNR, CDR2 FQNEAQ (reference sequence). Trimming pared 2 bases from V and 6 bases from J, leaving 20 bases between. The chain's CDR3 is CASSLNVGEASLEQYF. DNA for the CDR3: TGTGCCAGCAGCTTAAATGTCGGGGAGGCCTCTCTCGAGCAGTACTTC.

The chain recombines TRBV27 with TRBJ2-6; 9 bases line up with TRBD1. The CDR3 is 19 residues long. The V segment lost 5 bases and the J segment 2 bases; nucleotides outside the gene matches: 13. Germline CDR1 and CDR2: MNHEY and SMNVEV (reference sequence). The CDR3 sequence is CASSPSRTGVGTGANVLTF. Here the CDR3 DNA reads TGTGCCAGCAGTCCCTCCCGGACAGGGGTGGGCACTGGGGCCAACGTCCTGACTTTC.

This sequence joins TRBV7-9 and TRBJ2-5; 7 positions match TRBD2. Germline values: CDR1 SEHNR, CDR2 FQNEAQ (reference sequence). Trimming cost V 0 bases and J 11 bases; bases outside gene matches: 15. This CDR3 is 16 amino acids long. The CDR3 region is CASSLALGGFAPEQYF. In DNA, the CDR3 is TGTGCCAGCAGCTTAGCGCTCGGGGGGTTTGCGCCAGAGCAGTACTTC.

The V and J genes are TRBV7-6 and TRBJ2-1; 11 positions agree with TRBD2. The CDR3 consists of 15 residues. After removal of 2 bases from V and 9 bases from J, the junction contained 6 bases not matched to a gene. CDR1 and CDR2 (germline): SGHVS, FNYEAQ. The CDR3: CASSLTSGSVGEQFF. The DNA for the CDR3 is TGTGCCAGCAGCTTAACTAGCGGGAGCGTTGGTGAGCAGTTCTTC.

Turning to this clone: The sample holds other DNA sequences that translate to the same CDR3. The V gene is TRBV7-9, the J gene TRBJ2-3; 9 bases align to TRBD2. Per germline, CDR1 SEHNR and CDR2 FQNEAQ (reference sequence). With 1 base clipped from V and 1 base from J, the junction kept 0 bases outside the gene matches. The CDR3 covers 15 residues. The CDR3 loop is CASSLGLAGTDTQYF. The CDR3 nucleotides read TGTGCCAGCAGCTTAGGACTAGCGGGCACAGATACGCAGTATTTT.

This clone was seen a single time. The chain links TRBV6-5 to TRBJ1-2; D gene ambiguous. CDR1 is MNHEY and CDR2 is SVGAGI in the germline V gene. The CDR3 consists of 13 residues. V lost 8 bases and J 6 bases, leaving 16 bases between the germline ends. The CDR3: CASLKPGEHGYTF. CDR3 nucleotides: TGTGCCAGCCTCAAACCGGGAGAGCATGGCTACACCTTC.

This chain connects TRBV11-1 to TRBJ2-5; D is possibly TRBD2 (6 bases). Between the trimmed V and J ends, which lost 4 bases and 7 bases, there was a span of 10 bases. This CDR3 comprises 12 residues. Per germline, CDR1 SGHAT and CDR2 FQDESV (reference sequence). DNA for the CDR3: TGTGCCAGCAGCTCGACTAGAGGGACCCAGTACTTC. Its protein is CASSSTRGTQYF.

The chain is built from TRBV2 and TRBJ2-1; 7 positions agree with TRBD1. CDR3 size: 15 residues. CDR1 and CDR2 (germline): SNHLY, FYNNEI. After removal of 1 base from V and 7 bases from J, the junction contained 7 bases not matched to a gene. As DNA, the CDR3 is TGTGCCAGCAGTGAAGAACCGGGACAGAGGAATGAGCAGTTCTTC. It codes for CASSEEPGQRNEQFF. The full variable domain, in which reference TRBV2 and TRBJ2-1 provide the parts outside the CDR3, is EPEVTQTPSHQVTQMGQEVILRCVPISNHLYFYWYRQILGQKVEFLVSFYNNEISEKSEIFDDQFSVERPDGSNFTLKIRSTKLEDSAMYFCASSEEPGQRNEQFFGPGTRLTVL.

This clone has just a few counts. The rearrangement links TRBV30 to TRBJ2-1, with 7 nucleotides matching TRBD2. With 0 bases clipped from V and 7 bases from J, the junction kept 9 bases outside the gene matches. The germline gives CDR1 GTSNPN, CDR2 SVGIG (reference sequence). The CDR3 has 15 residues. The CDR3 DNA reads TGTGCCTGGAGTGTACGGGCGGGAGTGGGGAATGAGCAGTTCTTC. Amino acid sequence: CAWSVRAGVGNEQFF.

The chain carries TRBV5-1 and TRBJ1-1; D not resolved. CDR1 and CDR2 from the germline V gene are SGHRS and YFSETQ. The length of the CDR3 is 13 residues. V was pared by 0 bases and J by 2 bases, with 5 bases between. CDR3 protein: CASSLDINTEAFF. Here the CDR3 DNA reads TGCGCCAGCAGCTTGGACATAAACACTGAAGCTTTCTTT.

CDR3 sequence: CASSWGGKGNEQFF. As DNA, the CDR3 is TGTGCCAGCAGTTGGGGCGGGAAGGGCAATGAGCAGTTCTTC. The V and J genes are TRBV6-5 and TRBJ2-1, with D perhaps TRBD2 (6 bases). The CDR3 is made up of 14 amino acids. The ends were cut back, 4 bases at V and 6 bases at J, with 13 bases in the middle. Germline lookup yields CDR1 MNHEY and CDR2 SVGAGI.

This clone was picked up a small number of times. The chain couples TRBV11-3 to TRBJ1-5; 7 bases agree with TRBD1. The junction had 15 bases not matched to a gene; V was cut back by 5 bases and J by 5 bases. Looked up from germline, CDR1 is SGHNT and CDR2 is YENEEA. The CDR3 has 17 amino acids. The CDR3 region is CASSLRQGLCFYQPQHF. CDR3 nucleotides: TGTGCCAGCAGCCTGCGACAGGGATTATGTTTTTATCAGCCCCAGCATTTT.

V gene TRBV11-2 combines with J gene TRBJ2-7; 13 positions match TRBD2. Germline values: CDR1 SGHAT, CDR2 FQNNGV. Trimming removed 5 bases from V and 2 bases from J; junction bases left unmatched: 6. The CDR3 runs 16 residues. CDR3 in amino acids: CASSRRLAGGTYEQYF. CDR3 sequence (DNA): TGTGCCAGCAGCAGGAGACTAGCGGGAGGAACCTACGAGCAGTACTTC.

V gene TRBV5-5 combines with J gene TRBJ2-1; 11 nucleotides agree with TRBD2. Germline V lookup: CDR1 SGHKS, CDR2 YYEKEE (reference sequence). The CDR3 has 17 amino acids. The junction had 7 bases not matched to a gene; V was cut back by 3 bases and J by 2 bases. Written as DNA, the CDR3 is TGTGCCAGCAGCTCCCGGGTAGCGGGAGGGCCCTACAATGAGCAGTTCTTC. This sequence encodes CASSSRVAGGPYNEQFF. The full variable domain, its missing parts supplied by reference TRBV5-5 and TRBJ2-1, is DAGVTQSPTHLIKTRGQQVTLRCSPISGHKSVSWYQQVLGQGPQFIFQYYEKEERGRGNFPDRFSARQFPNYSSELNVNALLLGDSALYLCASSSRVAGGPYNEQFFGPGTRLTVL.

The table lists this clone with a few counts. J is TRBJ2-3 and V is TRBV19; 8 nucleotides agree with TRBD1. This CDR3 region has 16 residues. Per germline, CDR1 LNHDA and CDR2 SQIVND (reference sequence). The ends lost 5 bases at V and 1 base at J; junction bases unmatched: 8. In DNA, the CDR3 is TGTGCCAGTAGTCCTGGACCGACAGGGGGCACAGATACGCAGTATTTT. Protein: CASSPGPTGGTDTQYF.

This chain uses TRBV4-1 with TRBJ2-3, with TRBD2 identical over 12 bases. This CDR3 contains 18 residues. With V trimmed by 1 base and J by 6 bases, 11 bases remained unmatched. Germline V gene sequence: CDR1 MGHRA, CDR2 YSYEKL. CDR3 in amino acids: CASSQGRASGRARDTQYF. The CDR3 DNA reads as TGCGCCAGCAGCCAAGGGAGGGCTAGCGGGAGGGCCAGGGATACGCAGTATTTT.

This clone was seen a handful of times. This chain uses TRBV7-8 with TRBJ1-1, with 7 bases that match TRBD1. CDR1 SGHVS and CDR2 FQNEAQ come from the germline V gene. The CDR3 totals 15 residues. V lost 0 bases, J lost 5 bases, and 6 bases stayed unmatched. CDR3 amino acids: CASSLADRAGTEAFF. Here the CDR3 DNA reads TGTGCCAGCAGCTTAGCCGACAGGGCCGGGACTGAAGCTTTCTTT.

The chain employs TRBV27 and TRBJ2-7, with TRBD2 matching 11 bases. CDR3 size: 14 residues. Germline V gene sequence: CDR1 MNHEY, CDR2 SMNVEV (reference sequence). With 4 bases clipped from V and 2 bases from J, the junction kept 1 base outside the gene matches. For the CDR3, the DNA is TGTGCCAGCAGTTCGGGACTAGCGGCCTACGAGCAGTACTTC. Protein product: CASSSGLAAYEQYF.

This clone has just a few counts. The V and J genes are TRBV5-1 and TRBJ1-2; tentative D call: TRBD1 (5 bases). Trimming took off 4 bases at V and 4 bases at J, with 8 bases between the two ends. Germline CDR1 is SGHRS and CDR2 is YFSETQ. CDR3 length: 12 amino acids. The CDR3 loop reads CASSVDSYGYTF. CDR3 nucleotides: TGCGCCAGCAGCGTTGACAGCTATGGCTACACCTTC.

This chain links TRBV6-5 with TRBJ2-7; D is unresolved. CDR3 length: 13 amino acids. V lost 6 bases to trimming and J lost 7 bases, with 16 bases between them. The germline V gene encodes CDR1 MNHEY and CDR2 SVGAGI. The CDR3 protein is CASSLDSRGEQYF. The DNA for the CDR3 is TGTGCCAGCAGCCTAGACTCGCGTGGGGAGCAGTACTTC.

V is TRBV19 and J is TRBJ2-7; 11 positions agree with TRBD2. The germline CDR1 and CDR2 sequences are LNHDA and SQIVND (reference sequence). J gave up 2 bases and V 6 bases, and 6 bases lay outside the gene matches. The CDR3 loop spans 15 amino acids. In DNA form, the CDR3 reads TGTGCCAGTAGCTGGGGGACTAGCGGTCCCTACGAGCAGTACTTC. It codes for CASSWGTSGPYEQYF.

The V and J genes are TRBV7-9 and TRBJ2-5; 7 bases are shared with TRBD1. The DNA end is a closer match to TRBJ2-7, so the J assignment may be wrong. Germline lookup yields CDR1 SEHNR and CDR2 FQNEAQ (reference sequence). The CDR3 totals 13 residues. The CDR3 loop is CASTHPNRGEQYF. For the CDR3, the DNA is TGTGCCAGCACCCACCCAAACAGGGGCGAGCAGTACTTC.

The chain carries TRBV15 and TRBJ2-7, with TRBD1 as a possible D gene (5 bases). V lost 0 bases and J lost 3, with 12 bases in between. This CDR3 is built from 15 residues. CDR1 and CDR2 (germline): LNHNV, YYDKDF (reference sequence). The CDR3 loop reads CATSRDRGSLYEQYF. The CDR3 DNA is TGTGCCACCAGCAGAGATAGGGGCAGCCTCTACGAGCAGTACTTC.

This clone came up once. V is TRBV18 and J is TRBJ2-2, with D perhaps matching TRBD1 (6 bases). Per germline, CDR1 KGHSH and CDR2 LQKENI. Trimming removed 3 bases at V and 0 bases at J, with 14 bases between. The CDR3 extends over 17 amino acids. The CDR3 protein is CASSPTIQGANTGELFF. CDR3 DNA: TGTGCCAGCTCACCGACCATACAGGGAGCGAACACCGGGGAGCTGTTTTTT.